One and the same sample provided the 7 T cell receptor beta chains below, sequenced in a study of beta chain features in type 1 diabetes. The study reverse transcribed the entire isolated RNA, so it sequenced expressed TCRB transcripts. This table comes from immunoSEQ multiplex PCR, and its TCRdb copy is limited to in-frame clones, with some not included. The sample contains 220,000 or so clones, roughly two thirds of which appear only once. Material: naive CD4+ T cells from blood. These receptors were obtained from a man aged 30 to 39 in good health.

There are a few counts of this clone. At the DNA level, this CDR3 is encoded by other sequences in the same sample as well. For the CDR3, the DNA is TGCAGCGTCGGTGGGCGGCTCCAAGAGACCCAGTACTTC. Encoded protein: CSVGGRLQETQYF. J is TRBJ2-5 and V is TRBV29-1, with D unclear. The CDR3 has 13 amino acids. CDR1 and CDR2 from the germline V gene are SQVTM and ANQGSEA. Trimming removed 6 bases from V and 1 base from J, with 12 bases in between.

V gene TRBV4-1 combines with J gene TRBJ2-5; 8 bases map to TRBD2. The CDR3 has 16 residues. Germline CDR1 reads MGHRA; CDR2 reads YSYEKL. The J segment lost 7 bases and the V segment lost 0 bases, leaving 10 bases of the junction unmatched. CDR3 protein: CASSQEYKRERGTQYF. The DNA of the CDR3 is TGCGCCAGCAGCCAAGAGTATAAGCGGGAGAGGGGGACCCAGTACTTC.

The rearrangement joins TRBV30 to TRBJ1-2; tentatively, D is TRBD1 (5 bases). Looked up from germline, CDR1 is GTSNPN and CDR2 is SVGIG (reference sequence). There are 13 residues in the CDR3. V lost 6 bases to trimming and J lost 2 bases, with 13 bases between them. The CDR3 DNA follows: TGTGCCTGCCGAAGCGGGGGAAACTATGGCTACACCTTC. Translated: CACRSGGNYGYTF.

This chain links TRBV6-5 with TRBJ2-1; TRBD2 agrees at 10 bases. The CDR3 length is 14 residues. V was pared by 6 bases and J by 7 bases, with 6 bases of the junction left unmatched. The germline V gene has CDR1 MNHEY and CDR2 SVGAGI. The CDR3 bases are TGTGCCAGCAGGCCTAGCGGGAGTCGGAATGAGCAGTTCTTC. It translates to CASRPSGSRNEQFF.

This chain connects TRBV30 to TRBJ2-7; possible D gene TRBD1, 5 bases. Deletions cut 2 bases from V and 2 bases from J, with 10 bases between. This CDR3 is 13 amino acids long. Germline V lookup: CDR1 GTSNPN, CDR2 SVGIG (reference sequence). The CDR3 loop is CAWSLGRAYEQYF. The CDR3 DNA sequence: TGTGCCTGGAGTTTAGGCAGGGCCTACGAGCAGTACTTC.

The rearrangement joins TRBV2 to TRBJ2-3; 12 bases are a match to TRBD2. CDR1 and CDR2 (germline): SNHLY, FYNNEI. Trimming cost V 7 bases and J 2 bases; bases outside gene matches: 4. This CDR3 is 15 amino acids long. For the CDR3, the DNA is TGTGCCAGCATGCTAGCGGGGGGGTCCACAGATACGCAGTATTTT. Translating it yields CASMLAGGSTDTQYF.

The chain's CDR3 is CASSPYRGQNTEAFF. CDR3 nucleotide sequence: TGTGCCAGCTCACCCTACAGGGGACAGAACACTGAAGCTTTCTTT. The chain has TRBV18 and TRBJ1-1; TRBD1 agrees at 7 bases. The CDR3 totals 15 residues. Germline CDR1 is KGHSH and CDR2 is LQKENI. The J segment lost 1 base and the V segment lost 3 bases, leaving 5 bases of the junction unmatched.